The clone carrying this T cell receptor (beta chain) appeared many times. The antigen is unknown. The CDR3 has 15 residues. Germline V gene sequence: CDR1 MNHEY, CDR2 SMNVEV (reference sequence). V was pared by 6 bases and J by 2 bases, with 8 bases of the junction left unmatched. Amplification targeted the TCR beta CDR3 regions, with RNA transcripts as the source material. In the first round, RT-PCR was carried out with HTBI primers, and a multiplex PCR formed the second round. TCRdb recomputed calls from the multiplex PCR reads with MiXCR, one row per CDR3 protein. The sample consists of about 160,000 distinct CDR3 sequences, 37% of them appearing once. Ophthalmopathy was moderately-to-severely active, CAS at least 3, NOSPECS at least 4, lasting under 3 months. PBMCs were obtained from about 9.4 ml of fresh peripheral blood. This sample was included in a study of Graves' ophthalmopathy and Graves' hyperthyroidism. Across the study: The authors collected peripheral blood at initial diagnosis, before any treatment.

The study's findings and limits: Sensitivity reached around 88% and specificity roughly 82% for a 13-signature model separating ophthalmopathy from stable hyperthyroidism.

Sequencing input: peripheral blood. The chain recombines TRBV27 with TRBJ2-7; TRBD2 matches at 9 bases. The origin of this receptor is a woman in her 40s with Graves' ophthalmopathy. The DNA for the CDR3 is TGTGCCAGCAGCCATACTAGCGGGTTCGCCTACGAGCAGTACTTC. Protein: CASSHTSGFAYEQYF.